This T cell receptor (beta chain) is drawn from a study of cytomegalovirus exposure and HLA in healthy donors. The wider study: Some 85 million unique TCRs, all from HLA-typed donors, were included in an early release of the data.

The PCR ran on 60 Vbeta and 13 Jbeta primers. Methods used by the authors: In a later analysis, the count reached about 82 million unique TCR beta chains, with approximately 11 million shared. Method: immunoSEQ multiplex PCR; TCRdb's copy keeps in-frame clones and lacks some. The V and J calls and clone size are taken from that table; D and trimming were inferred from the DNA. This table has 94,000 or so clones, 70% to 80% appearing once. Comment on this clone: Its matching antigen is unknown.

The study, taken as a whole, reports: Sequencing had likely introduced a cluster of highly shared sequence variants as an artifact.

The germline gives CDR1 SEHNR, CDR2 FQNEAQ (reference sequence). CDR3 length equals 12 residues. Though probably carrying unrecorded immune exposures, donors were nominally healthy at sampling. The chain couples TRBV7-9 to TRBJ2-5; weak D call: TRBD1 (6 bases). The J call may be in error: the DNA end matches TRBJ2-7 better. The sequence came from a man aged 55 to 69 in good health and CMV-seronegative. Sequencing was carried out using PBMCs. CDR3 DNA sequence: TGTGCCAGCAGCCAACAGGGCTACGAGCAGTACTTC. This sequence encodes CASSQQGYEQYF.